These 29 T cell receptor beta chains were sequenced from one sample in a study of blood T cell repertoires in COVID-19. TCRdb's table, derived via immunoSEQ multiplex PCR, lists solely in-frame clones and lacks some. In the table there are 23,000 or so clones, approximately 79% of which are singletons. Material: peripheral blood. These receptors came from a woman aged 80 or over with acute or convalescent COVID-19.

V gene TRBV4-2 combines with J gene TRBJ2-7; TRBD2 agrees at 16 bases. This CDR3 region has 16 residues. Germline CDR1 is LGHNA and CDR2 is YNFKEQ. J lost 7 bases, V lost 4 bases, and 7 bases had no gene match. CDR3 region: CASSLGTSGRAGEQYF. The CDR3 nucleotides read TGTGCCAGCAGCCTCGGGACTAGCGGGAGGGCCGGGGAGCAGTACTTC.

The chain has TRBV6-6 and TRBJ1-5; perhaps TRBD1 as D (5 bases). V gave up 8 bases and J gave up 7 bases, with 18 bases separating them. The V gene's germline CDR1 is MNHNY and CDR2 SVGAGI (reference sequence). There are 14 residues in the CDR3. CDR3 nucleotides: TGTGCCAGCTCTGCAGCGGGGGACCGCCAGCCCCAGCATTTT. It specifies CASSAAGDRQPQHF.

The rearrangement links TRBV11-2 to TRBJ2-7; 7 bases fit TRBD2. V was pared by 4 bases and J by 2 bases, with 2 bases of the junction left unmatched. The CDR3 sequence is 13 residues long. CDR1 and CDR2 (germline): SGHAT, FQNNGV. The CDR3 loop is CASSSGGPYEQYF. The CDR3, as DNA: TGTGCCAGCAGCTCGGGAGGTCCCTACGAGCAGTACTTC.

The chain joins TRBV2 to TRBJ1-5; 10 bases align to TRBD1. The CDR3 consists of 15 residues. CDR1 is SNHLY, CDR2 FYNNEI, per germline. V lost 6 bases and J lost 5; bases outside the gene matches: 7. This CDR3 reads CASSRQGASDQPQHF. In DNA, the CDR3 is TGTGCCAGCAGCCGACAGGGGGCGTCAGATCAGCCCCAGCATTTT. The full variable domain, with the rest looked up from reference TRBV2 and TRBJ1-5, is EPEVTQTPSHQVTQMGQEVILRCVPISNHLYFYWYRQILGQKVEFLVSFYNNEISEKSEIFDDQFSVERPDGSNFTLKIRSTKLEDSAMYFCASSRQGASDQPQHFGDGTRLSIL.

The CDR3 is CASSQDSGGTNEKLFF. In DNA, the CDR3 is TGTGCCAGCAGCCAAGATTCAGGGGGAACTAATGAAAAACTGTTTTTT. The rearrangement links TRBV3-1 (or the pseudogene TRBV3-2) to TRBJ1-4, with TRBD1 identical over 7 bases. The CDR3 spans 16 residues. Trimming cost V 0 bases and J 1 base; bases outside gene matches: 2. Per germline, CDR1 LGHDT and CDR2 YNNKEL (reference sequence).

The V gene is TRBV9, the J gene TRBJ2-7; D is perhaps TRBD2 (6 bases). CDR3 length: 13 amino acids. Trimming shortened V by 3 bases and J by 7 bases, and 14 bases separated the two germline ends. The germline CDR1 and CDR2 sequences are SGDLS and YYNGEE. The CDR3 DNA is TGTGCCAGCAGCGAGCGGGTCCTGGGAGAGCAGTACTTC. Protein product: CASSERVLGEQYF. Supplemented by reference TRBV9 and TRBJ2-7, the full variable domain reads DSGVTQTPKHLITATGQRVTLRCSPRSGDLSVYWYQQSLDQGLQFLIQYYNGEERAKGNILERFSAQQFPDLHSELNLSSLELGDSALYFCASSERVLGEQYFGPGTRLTVT.

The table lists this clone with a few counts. This CDR3 reads CASSVRVEEKLFF. The DNA for the CDR3 is TGTGCCAGCAGTGTCAGGGTTGAGGAAAAACTGTTTTTT. The chain links TRBV2 to TRBJ1-4; perhaps TRBD1 as D (5 bases). Germline CDR1 is SNHLY and CDR2 is FYNNEI. Between the trimmed V and J ends, which lost 4 bases and 8 bases, there was a span of 11 bases. CDR3 length equals 13 residues.

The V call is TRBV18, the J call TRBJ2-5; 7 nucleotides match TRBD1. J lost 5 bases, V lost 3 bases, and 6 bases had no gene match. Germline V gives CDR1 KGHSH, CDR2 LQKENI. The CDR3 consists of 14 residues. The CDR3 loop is CASSPDRAPETQYF. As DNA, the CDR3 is TGTGCCAGCTCACCCGACAGGGCCCCTGAGACCCAGTACTTC.

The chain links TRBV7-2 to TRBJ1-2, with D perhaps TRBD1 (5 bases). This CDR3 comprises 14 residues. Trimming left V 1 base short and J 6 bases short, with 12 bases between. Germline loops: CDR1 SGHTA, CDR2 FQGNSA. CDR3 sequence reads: CASSLDRGLNGYTF. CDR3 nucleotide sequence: TGTGCCAGCAGCTTAGATAGGGGCCTGAATGGCTACACCTTC.

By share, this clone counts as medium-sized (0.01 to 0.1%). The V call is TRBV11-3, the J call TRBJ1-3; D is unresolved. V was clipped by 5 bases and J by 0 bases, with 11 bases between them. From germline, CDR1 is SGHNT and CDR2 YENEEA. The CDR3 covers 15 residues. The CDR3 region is CASSVRGSSGNTIYF. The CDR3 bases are TGTGCCAGCAGCGTGAGAGGAAGCTCTGGAAACACCATATATTTT.

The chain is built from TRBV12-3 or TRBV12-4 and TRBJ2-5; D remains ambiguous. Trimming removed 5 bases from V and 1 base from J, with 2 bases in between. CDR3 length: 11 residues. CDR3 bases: TGTGCCAGCAGTCTCCAAGAGACCCAGTACTTC. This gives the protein CASSLQETQYF.

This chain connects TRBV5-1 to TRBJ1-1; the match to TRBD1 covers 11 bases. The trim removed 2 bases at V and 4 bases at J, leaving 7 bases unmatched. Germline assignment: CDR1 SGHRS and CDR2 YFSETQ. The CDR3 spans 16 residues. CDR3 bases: TGCGCCAGCAGCTTACCGGGACAGGGGGTTGGCACTGAAGCTTTCTTT. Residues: CASSLPGQGVGTEAFF.

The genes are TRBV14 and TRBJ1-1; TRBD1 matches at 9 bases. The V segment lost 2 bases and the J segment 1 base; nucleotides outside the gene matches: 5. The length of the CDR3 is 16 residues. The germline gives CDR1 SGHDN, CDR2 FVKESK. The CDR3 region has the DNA TGTGCCAGCAGCCAACGGGGACAGGGACCGAACACTGAAGCTTTCTTT. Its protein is CASSQRGQGPNTEAFF.

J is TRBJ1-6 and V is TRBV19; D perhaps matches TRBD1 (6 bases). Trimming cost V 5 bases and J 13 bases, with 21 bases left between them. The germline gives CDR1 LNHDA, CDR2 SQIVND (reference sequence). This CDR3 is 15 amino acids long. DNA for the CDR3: TGTGCCAGTAGTCCAGCCTCAGGGGTAGGGGGTCCCCTCCACTTT. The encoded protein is CASSPASGVGGPLHF.

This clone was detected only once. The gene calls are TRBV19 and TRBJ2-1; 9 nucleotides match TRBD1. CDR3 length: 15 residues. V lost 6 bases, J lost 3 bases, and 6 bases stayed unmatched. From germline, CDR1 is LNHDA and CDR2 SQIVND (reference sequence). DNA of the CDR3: TGTGCCAGTAGCCCCGGGACAGGGTACTACAATGAGCAGTTCTTC. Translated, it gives CASSPGTGYYNEQFF.

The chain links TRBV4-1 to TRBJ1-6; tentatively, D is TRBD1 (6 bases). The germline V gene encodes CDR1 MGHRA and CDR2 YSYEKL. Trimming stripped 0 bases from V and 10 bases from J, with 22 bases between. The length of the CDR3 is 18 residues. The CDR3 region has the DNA TGCGCCAGCAGCCAAGATTCACCCTCAATGGGGGCTCGCTCACCCCTCCACTTT. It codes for CASSQDSPSMGARSPLHF.

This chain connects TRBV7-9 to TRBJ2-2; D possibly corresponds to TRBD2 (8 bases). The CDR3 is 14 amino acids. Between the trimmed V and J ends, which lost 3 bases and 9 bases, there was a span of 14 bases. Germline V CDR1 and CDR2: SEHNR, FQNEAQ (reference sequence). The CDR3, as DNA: TGTGCCAGCAGCTTGGGACTAGGGGGCAGGGAGCTGTTTTTT. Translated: CASSLGLGGRELFF.

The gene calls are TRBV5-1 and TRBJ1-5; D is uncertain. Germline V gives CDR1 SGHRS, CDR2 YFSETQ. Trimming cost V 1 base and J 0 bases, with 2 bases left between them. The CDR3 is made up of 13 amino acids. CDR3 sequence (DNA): TGCGCCAGCAGCTTGTATAGCAATCAGCCCCAGCATTTT. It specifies CASSLYSNQPQHF.

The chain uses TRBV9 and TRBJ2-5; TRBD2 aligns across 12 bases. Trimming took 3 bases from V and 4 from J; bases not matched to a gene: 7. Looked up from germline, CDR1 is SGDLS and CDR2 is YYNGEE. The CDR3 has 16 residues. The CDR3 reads CASSGSSGGAPETQYF. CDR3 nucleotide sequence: TGTGCCAGCAGCGGGTCTAGCGGGGGGGCCCCAGAGACCCAGTACTTC.

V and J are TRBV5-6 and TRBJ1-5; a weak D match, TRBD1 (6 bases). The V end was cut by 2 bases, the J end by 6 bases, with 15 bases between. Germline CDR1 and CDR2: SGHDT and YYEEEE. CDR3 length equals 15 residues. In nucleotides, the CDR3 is TGTGCCAGCAGCTTCCAAGGGGGAGCAGGTCAGCCCCAGCATTTT. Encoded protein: CASSFQGGAGQPQHF. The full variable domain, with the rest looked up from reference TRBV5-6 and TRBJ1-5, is DAGVTQSPTHLIKTRGQQVTLRCSPKSGHDTVSWYQQALGQGPQFIFQYYEEEERQRGNFPDRFSGHQFPNYSSELNVNALLLGDSALYLCASSFQGGAGQPQHFGDGTRLSIL.

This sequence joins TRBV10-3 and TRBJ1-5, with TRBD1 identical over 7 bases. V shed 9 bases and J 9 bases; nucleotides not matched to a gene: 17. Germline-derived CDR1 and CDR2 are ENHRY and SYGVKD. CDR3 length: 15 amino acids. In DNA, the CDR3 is TGTGCCATAGGACAGGAATCTAGGGAATTAGCGCCCCAGCATTTT. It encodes CAIGQESRELAPQHF.

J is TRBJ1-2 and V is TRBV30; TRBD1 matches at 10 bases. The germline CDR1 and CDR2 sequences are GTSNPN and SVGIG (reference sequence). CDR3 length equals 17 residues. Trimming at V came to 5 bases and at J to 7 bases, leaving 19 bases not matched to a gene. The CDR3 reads CAWYTSWEGQGVSGYTF. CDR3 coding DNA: TGTGCCTGGTACACAAGTTGGGAAGGACAGGGGGTCTCTGGCTACACCTTC.

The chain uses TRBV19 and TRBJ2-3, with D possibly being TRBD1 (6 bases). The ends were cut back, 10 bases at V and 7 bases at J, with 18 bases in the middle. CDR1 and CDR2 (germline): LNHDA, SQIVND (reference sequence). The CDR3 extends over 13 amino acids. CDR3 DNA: TGTGCCACTACCAAAGACAGGTTGAATACGCAGTATTTT. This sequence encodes CATTKDRLNTQYF.

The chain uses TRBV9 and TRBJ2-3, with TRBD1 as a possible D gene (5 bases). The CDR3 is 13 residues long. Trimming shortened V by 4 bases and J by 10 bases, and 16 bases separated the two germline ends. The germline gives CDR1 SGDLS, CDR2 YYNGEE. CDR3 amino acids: CASSPQVRGPQYF. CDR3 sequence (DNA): TGTGCCAGCAGCCCTCAGGTTAGGGGTCCGCAGTATTTT.

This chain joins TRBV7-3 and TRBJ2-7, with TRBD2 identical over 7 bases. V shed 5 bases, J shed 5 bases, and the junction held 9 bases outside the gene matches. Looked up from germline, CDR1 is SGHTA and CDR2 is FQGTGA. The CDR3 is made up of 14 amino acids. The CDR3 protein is CASSPSGMGNEQYF. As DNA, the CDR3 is TGTGCCAGCAGCCCCAGCGGGATGGGGAACGAGCAGTACTTC.

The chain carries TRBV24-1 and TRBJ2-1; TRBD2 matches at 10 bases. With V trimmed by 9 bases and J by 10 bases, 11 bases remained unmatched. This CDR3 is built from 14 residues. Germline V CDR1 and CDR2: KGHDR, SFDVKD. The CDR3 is CATQAGGPSWEQFF. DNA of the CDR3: TGTGCCACCCAAGCGGGAGGGCCCTCTTGGGAGCAGTTCTTC.

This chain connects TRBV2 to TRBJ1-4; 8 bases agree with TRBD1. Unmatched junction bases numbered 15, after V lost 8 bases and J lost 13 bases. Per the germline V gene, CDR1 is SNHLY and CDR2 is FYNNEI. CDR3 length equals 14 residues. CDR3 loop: CASLGRQGATLLFF. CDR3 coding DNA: TGTGCCAGCCTTGGGAGGCAGGGGGCGACCCTACTGTTTTTT.

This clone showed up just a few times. DNA of the CDR3: TGTGCCTGGAGGAGTCAGGGATCCGGGGGCTACACCTTC. Protein: CAWRSQGSGGYTF. The V gene is TRBV30, the J gene TRBJ1-2; D is perhaps TRBD1 (5 bases). CDR3 length equals 13 residues. V lost 3 bases to trimming and J lost 8 bases, with 16 bases between them. CDR1 and CDR2 (germline): GTSNPN, SVGIG (reference sequence).

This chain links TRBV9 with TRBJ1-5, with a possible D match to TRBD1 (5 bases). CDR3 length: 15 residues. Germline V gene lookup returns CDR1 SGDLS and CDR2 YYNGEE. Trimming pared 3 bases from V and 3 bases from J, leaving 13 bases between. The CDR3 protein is CASSDGTGDNQPQHF. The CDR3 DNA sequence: TGTGCCAGCAGCGACGGGACGGGGGACAATCAGCCCCAGCATTTT. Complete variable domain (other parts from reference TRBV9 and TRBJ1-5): DSGVTQTPKHLITATGQRVTLRCSPRSGDLSVYWYQQSLDQGLQFLIQYYNGEERAKGNILERFSAQQFPDLHSELNLSSLELGDSALYFCASSDGTGDNQPQHFGDGTRLSIL.